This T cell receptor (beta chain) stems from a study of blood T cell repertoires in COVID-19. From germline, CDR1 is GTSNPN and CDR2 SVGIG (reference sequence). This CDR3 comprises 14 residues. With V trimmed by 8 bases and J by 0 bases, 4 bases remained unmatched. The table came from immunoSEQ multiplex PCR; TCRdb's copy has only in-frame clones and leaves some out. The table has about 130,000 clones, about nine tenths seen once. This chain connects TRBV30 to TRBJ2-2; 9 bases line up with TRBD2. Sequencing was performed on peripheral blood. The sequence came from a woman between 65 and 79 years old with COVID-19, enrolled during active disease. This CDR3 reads CAQRGDTNTGELFF. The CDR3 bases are TGTGCCCAGCGGGGGGATACGAACACCGGGGAGCTGTTTTTT.